One sample yielded the 5 T cell receptor beta chains listed below, sequenced in a study of T-cell reconstitution after alpha-beta-depleted transplantation in children. Library preparation (for TCRbeta) was performed with unique molecular identifiers. TCRdb redid the calling of the PCR reads with MiXCR, one entry per CDR3 protein. The repertoire includes over 300,000 distinct CDR3 sequences, 10% of them detected once, and around 2.5% sits in the top ten. Sequencing was performed on PBMCs from the stem cell graft donor, taken from the stem cell graft. The receptors were gathered from a human donor who donated a stem cell graft to a child with acute lymphoblastic leukemia.

This clonotype was seen more than once but under ten times. The rearrangement joins TRBV20-1 to TRBJ2-2, with unresolved D. Germline V gene lookup returns CDR1 DFQATT and CDR2 SNEGSKA (reference sequence). The CDR3 is made up of 12 amino acids. The germline V and J ends were trimmed by 0 bases and 4 bases, with 3 bases remaining between them. CDR3 sequence: CSARDRTGELFF. As DNA, the CDR3 is TGCAGTGCTAGAGATCGCACCGGGGAGCTGTTTTTT.

This chain joins TRBV4-1 and TRBJ2-7; 7 bases are shared with TRBD1. The CDR3 sequence is 15 residues long. CDR1 MGHRA and CDR2 YSYEKL come from the germline V gene. V trimming: 4 bases; J trimming: 2 bases; junction bases outside the gene matches: 8. CDR3 loop: CASSPMTGSTYEQYF. The CDR3 DNA reads TGCGCCAGCAGCCCAATGACAGGGTCCACCTACGAGCAGTACTTC.

Of note for this clonotype: It is unclear where the CDR3 begins or ends on the DNA, so no DNA is shown, and the CDR3 is as TCRdb lists it. This sequence joins TRBV30 and TRBJ1-1. Inclusive of both ends, the CDR3 amounts to 13 amino acids. Germline V gives CDR1 GTSNPN, CDR2 SVGIG (reference sequence). The CDR3 region is CAWSWGEGTEAFF.

V gene TRBV28 combines with J gene TRBJ2-1, with D possibly matching TRBD2 (5 bases). Per germline, CDR1 MDHEN and CDR2 SYDVKM. The CDR3 length is 16 residues. V was cut by 3 bases and J by 2 bases, with 14 bases left in between. The CDR3 DNA sequence: TGTGCCAGCAGTTTGACCGAGCGGAAACCCTACAATGAGCAGTTCTTC. Translating gives CASSLTERKPYNEQFF.

This clonotype was recorded at least ten times. The V and J genes are TRBV9 and TRBJ2-1; 8 positions agree with TRBD2. There are 15 residues in the CDR3. Germline CDR1 is SGDLS and CDR2 is YYNGEE. V trimming: 5 bases; J trimming: 7 bases; junction bases outside the gene matches: 11. The CDR3 nucleotides read TGTGCCAGCAGTACTCTTAGCGGGACCTGGAATGAGCAGTTCTTC. Translated, it gives CASSTLSGTWNEQFF.